Below, 21 T cell receptor beta chains from the same sample are listed, as sequenced in a study of T cells in Graves' hyperthyroidism and ophthalmopathy. TCR beta CDR3 region amplification was performed from RNA transcripts. First-round RT-PCR of the TCR CDR3 relied on the HTBI primer set. TCRdb processed the multiplex PCR reads anew with MiXCR; each CDR3 protein has one entry. Found here are roughly 380,000 distinct CDR3 sequences, 13% of them singletons; the top ten hold around 20%. Sequencing was carried out using blood. All receptors derive from a man aged 25 to 40 with Graves' hyperthyroidism that later progressed to Graves' ophthalmopathy.

The rearrangement links TRBV6-5 to TRBJ1-5; D possibly corresponds to TRBD1 (5 bases). The CDR3 is 15 residues long. V was clipped by 0 bases and J by 4 bases, with 10 bases between them. The germline gives CDR1 MNHEY, CDR2 SVGAGI. This CDR3 is CASSYSGDENQPQHF. The CDR3 region has the DNA TGTGCCAGCAGTTACTCAGGGGACGAAAATCAGCCCCAGCATTTT.

The sample holds many counts of this clonotype. This sequence joins TRBV11-2 and TRBJ1-1; the D is unclear. V lost 6 bases and J lost 5, with 13 bases in between. This CDR3 is 13 amino acids long. CDR1 is SGHAT and CDR2 is FQNNGV in the germline V gene. CDR3: CASSLIKETEAFF. Written as DNA, the CDR3 is TGTGCCAGCAGTCTTATAAAGGAAACTGAAGCTTTCTTT.

This sequence joins TRBV27 and TRBJ2-2; TRBD1 or TRBD2 may be the D gene (6 bases each). The CDR3 loop spans 14 amino acids. Deletions cut 10 bases from V and 5 bases from J, with 17 bases between. Per germline, CDR1 MNHEY and CDR2 SMNVEV (reference sequence). The DNA for the CDR3 is TGTGCCACCGAAGGGGGGTTCGGAACCGGGGAGCTGTTTTTT. It is translated as CATEGGFGTGELFF.

The J gene is TRBJ2-1, the V gene TRBV10-3; 7 bases are a match to TRBD2. This CDR3 has 13 residues. The ends lost 6 bases at V and 6 bases at J; junction bases unmatched: 5. Germline V lookup: CDR1 ENHRY, CDR2 SYGVKD. In DNA, the CDR3 is TGTGCCATCAGATTGGGAGGGGCCAATGAGCAGTTCTTC. This encodes CAIRLGGANEQFF.

This clonotype has at least ten counts. The chain combines TRBV12-3 or TRBV12-4 with TRBJ2-1; tentative D call: TRBD1 (6 bases). The CDR3 has 14 amino acids. Trimming left V 5 bases short and J 2 bases short, with 10 bases between. CDR3 sequence (DNA): TGTGCCAGCAGTACAGGGCTAACCTACAATGAGCAGTTCTTC. It codes for CASSTGLTYNEQFF.

The chain has TRBV27 and TRBJ1-5; D gene uncertain. From germline, CDR1 is MNHEY and CDR2 SMNVEV (reference sequence). Trimming cost V 5 bases and J 5 bases, with 25 bases left between them. The CDR3 contains 18 residues. Here the CDR3 DNA reads TGTGCCAGCAGTAAGCCCCCCGGCGGGGAGAGTCAGGATCAGCCCCAGCATTTT. Translation: CASSKPPGGESQDQPQHF.

As concerns this clonotype: Possible read error: a much larger clone is one base away. The chain recombines TRBV2 with TRBJ2-7; possibly TRBD1 or TRBD2 for D (5 bases each). V gave up 6 bases and J gave up 3 bases, with 18 bases separating them. CDR1 SNHLY and CDR2 FYNNEI come from the germline V gene. The CDR3 extends over 15 amino acids. CDR3 loop: CASSLRGRAHYEQYF. In DNA form, the CDR3 reads TGTGCCAGCAGCCTCCGGGGCAGGGCCCACTACGAGCAGTACTTC.

This clonotype was seen more than once but under ten times. The rearrangement links TRBV24-1 to TRBJ1-2, with 7 nucleotides matching TRBD1. Germline lookup yields CDR1 KGHDR and CDR2 SFDVKD. V gave up 4 bases and J gave up 4 bases; unmatched junction bases: 8. The CDR3 contains 15 residues. Here the CDR3 reads CATSDRDREFYGYTF. The DNA for the CDR3 is TGTGCCACCAGTGACCGGGACAGAGAGTTCTATGGCTACACCTTC.

This clonotype was recorded at least ten times. V is TRBV2 and J is TRBJ2-3, with 10 bases fitting TRBD2. Germline lookup yields CDR1 SNHLY and CDR2 FYNNEI. The V and J ends lost 5 bases and 0 bases, in that order; junction bases with no gene match: 5. The CDR3 runs 16 residues. CDR3 region: CASSKLAGSSTDTQYF. In nucleotides, the CDR3 is TGTGCCAGCAGTAAACTAGCGGGGAGTAGCACAGATACGCAGTATTTT.

The chain employs TRBV7-8 and TRBJ1-2; D remains ambiguous. The CDR3 covers 13 residues. Germline CDR1 is SGHVS and CDR2 is FQNEAQ. V lost 3 bases, J lost 1 base, and 6 bases lay in between. CDR3 residues: CASSLENNYGYTF. The CDR3 DNA follows: TGTGCCAGCAGCTTGGAGAATAACTATGGCTACACCTTC.

This clonotype occurred many times. V gene TRBV12-3 or TRBV12-4 combines with J gene TRBJ2-3; 8 bases are a match to TRBD1. Trimming cost V 5 bases and J 7 bases; bases outside gene matches: 14. CDR3 length equals 16 residues. The CDR3 nucleotides read TGTGCCAGCAGTCGGACACCCGGGACAGGAAAAAATACGCAGTATTTT. Translated: CASSRTPGTGKNTQYF.

The genes are TRBV7-9 and TRBJ1-2; D remains unclear. CDR3 length: 14 amino acids. V was cut by 0 bases and J by 2 bases, with 7 bases left in between. Germline CDR1 and CDR2: SEHNR and FQNEAQ (reference sequence). The CDR3 loop reads CASSLARENYGYTF. CDR3 DNA: TGTGCCAGCAGCTTAGCTAGGGAGAACTATGGCTACACCTTC.

This clonotype has at least ten counts. V usage is TRBV28 and J usage is TRBJ2-7; 7 bases match TRBD1. V dropped 5 bases and J dropped 3; count of bases not matched to a gene: 10. The CDR3 covers 15 residues. Germline CDR1 is MDHEN and CDR2 is SYDVKM. The CDR3 coding sequence is TGTGCCAGCAGTCGAGAGGGACAGTTAATCTACGAGCAGTACTTC. This gives the protein CASSREGQLIYEQYF.

This clonotype was counted only a few times. The genes are TRBV5-4 and TRBJ1-1, with no clear D. The CDR3 is 13 amino acids. Trimming stripped 0 bases from V and 2 bases from J, with 5 bases between. Germline V CDR1 and CDR2: SGHNT, YYREEE (reference sequence). The CDR3 here is CASSLVTNTEAFF. The CDR3 DNA sequence: TGTGCCAGCAGCTTGGTTACCAACACTGAAGCTTTCTTT. The full variable domain, completed using reference TRBV5-4 and TRBJ1-1, is ETGVTQSPTHLIKTRGQQVTLRCSSQSGHNTVSWYQQALGQGPQFIFQYYREEENGRGNFPPRFSGLQFPNYSSELNVNALELDDSALYLCASSLVTNTEAFFGQGTRLTVV.

This clonotype appeared a few times. The chain is built from TRBV5-1 and TRBJ2-5; TRBD1 is a possible D gene (5 bases). V lost 4 bases and J 9 bases, leaving 25 bases between the germline ends. The CDR3 has 16 residues. Germline V lookup: CDR1 SGHRS, CDR2 YFSETQ. Here the CDR3 DNA reads TGCGCCAGCAGCGTCTCCCCGCAGGGAACCAGATCTGCCCAGTACTTC. Its translation: CASSVSPQGTRSAQYF.

The chain links TRBV9 to TRBJ2-6, with D perhaps TRBD1 (7 bases). With 3 bases removed from V and 0 bases from J, the gap between germline ends came to 13 bases. Germline V gene lookup returns CDR1 SGDLS and CDR2 YYNGEE. This CDR3 has 17 residues. CDR3 sequence reads: CASSARQGGSGANVLTF. The CDR3 nucleotides are TGTGCCAGCAGCGCCCGACAGGGAGGCTCTGGGGCCAACGTCCTGACTTTC.

In DNA, the CDR3 is TGCAGTGCCCCCGTCCGGGGGGGGGCCTACAATGAGCAGTTCTTC. This sequence encodes CSAPVRGGAYNEQFF. The rearrangement links TRBV20-1 to TRBJ2-1, with 8 bases that match TRBD2. CDR1 is DFQATT and CDR2 is SNEGSKA in the germline V gene (reference sequence). This CDR3 region has 15 residues. Unmatched junction bases numbered 9, after V lost 6 bases and J lost 2 bases.

This clonotype was counted only a few times. The V and J genes are TRBV5-1 and TRBJ2-5; D uncertain. The CDR3 has 12 residues. The germline gives CDR1 SGHRS, CDR2 YFSETQ. V lost 2 bases, J lost 5 bases, and 7 bases lay in between. The CDR3 here is CASSFPPETQYF. The CDR3 DNA reads as TGCGCCAGCAGCTTCCCCCCTGAGACCCAGTACTTC.

This clonotype was picked up many times. The CDR3 here is CASSYSIGTEAFF. The CDR3 DNA sequence: TGTGCCAGCAGTTACTCGATAGGCACTGAAGCTTTCTTT. The chain recombines TRBV6-5 with TRBJ1-1; D is ambiguous. V was trimmed by 0 bases and J by 4 bases, leaving 6 bases between them. The CDR3 runs to 13 residues. Germline assignment: CDR1 MNHEY and CDR2 SVGAGI.

This clonotype was seen repeatedly, ten times or more. The chain uses TRBV6-6 and TRBJ2-7; 7 bases are shared with TRBD1. Trimming took 2 bases from V and 7 from J; bases not matched to a gene: 8. The CDR3 loop spans 14 amino acids. CDR1 and CDR2 from the germline V gene are MNHNY and SVGAGI (reference sequence). The CDR3 reads CASSYGTESGEQYF. CDR3 coding DNA: TGTGCCAGCAGTTACGGGACAGAGTCGGGGGAGCAGTACTTC.

This clonotype was recorded many times. The rearrangement links TRBV2 to TRBJ1-2; D is uncertain. The V end was cut by 10 bases, the J end by 4 bases, with 13 bases between. The CDR3 is made up of 12 amino acids. The V gene's germline CDR1 is SNHLY and CDR2 FYNNEI. In DNA form, the CDR3 reads TGTGCCAAGACCGGAGGGCTCTATGGCTACACCTTC. It yields the protein CAKTGGLYGYTF.